What follows is one T cell receptor (beta chain) and its context. The sample belongs to a study of cytomegalovirus exposure and HLA in healthy donors. V shed 5 bases and J 4 bases; nucleotides not matched to a gene: 7. This CDR3 spans 15 amino acids. The germline gives CDR1 SEHNR, CDR2 FQNEAQ (reference sequence). Vbeta (60) and Jbeta (13) primers were used in the PCR. Clones were read by immunoSEQ multiplex PCR, and TCRdb kept only the in-frame ones, dropping some. The table has hundreds of thousands of clones, approximately 82% seen once; the top ten hold 0.63%. This receptor was taken from a man in his late teens or twenties in good health and CMV-seronegative. The gene calls are TRBV7-9 and TRBJ2-1; 8 bases match TRBD1. The sample comprised PBMCs. CDR3 in DNA: TGTGCCAGCAGCCCCCGGACAGGGTTTTACAATGAGCAGTTCTTC. This sequence encodes CASSPRTGFYNEQFF.